Detailed here is one T cell receptor (beta chain). Its antigen is undetermined. The sample originates from a study of tumor-infiltrating lymphocytes in localized non-small cell lung cancer. Study-level background: Several tumor histologies, both smoking statuses, and some post-neoadjuvant chemotherapy samples were included. Study outcomes and limitations: No link was found between tumor T-cell fraction and recurrence-free survival.

Libraries were prepared by immunoSEQ multiplex PCR; TCRdb keeps only in-frame clonotypes and omits some of them. Of 15,000 to 20,000 clones in the sample, over 70% were seen once. Source material: lung tumor tissue. This clonotype originated in a human donor with non-small cell lung cancer.

In DNA form, the CDR3 reads TGTGCCAGCAGCCCCATGGGGGACAGGGGAACAGATACGCAGTATTTT. The encoded protein is CASSPMGDRGTDTQYF. The chain joins TRBV28 to TRBJ2-3; TRBD1 agrees at 10 bases. CDR3 size: 16 residues. Trimming cost V 6 bases and J 3 bases; bases outside gene matches: 9. Looked up from germline, CDR1 is MDHEN and CDR2 is SYDVKM. Full variable domain (remainder filled in from reference TRBV28 and TRBJ2-3): DVKVTQSSRYLVKRTGEKVFLECVQDMDHENMFWYRQDPGLGLRLIYFSYDVKMKEKGDIPEGYSVSREKKERFSLILESASTNQTSMYLCASSPMGDRGTDTQYFGPGTRLTVL.